Below, 30 T cell receptor beta chains from the same sample are listed, as sequenced in a study of T cell responses to AZD1222 COVID-19 vaccine (dated by TCRdb to about 2021). In the paper's terms, the time point label means: baseline before first vaccination. Library method: the immunoSEQ multiplex PCR assay. This immuneACCESS table, as held by TCRdb, lists in-frame sequences with V and J called but not all clones. Of the missing ones, under half trace to an unresolved V gene in checked studies; the others have no known cause. The sample profile shows some 140,000 clones; nearly 95% of them were found once. More than 4.5% of the sample belongs to the ten largest clones. The sequencing here drew on peripheral blood, taken on day 0 of AZD1222 vaccination. The receptor source for this set is an adult in good health.

The chain recombines TRBV30 with TRBJ1-4; 8 nucleotides match TRBD1. Germline loops: CDR1 GTSNPN, CDR2 SVGIG (reference sequence). This CDR3 is built from 11 residues. J gave up 7 bases and V 5 bases, and 0 bases lay outside the gene matches. The CDR3 sequence is CAWGQGEKLFF. The CDR3 bases are TGTGCCTGGGGACAGGGTGAAAAACTGTTTTTT.

For this clone: Other DNA sequences in this specimen translate into the identical CDR3. The V call is TRBV18, the J call TRBJ1-1; maybe TRBD1 (5 bases). Germline V gene lookup returns CDR1 KGHSH and CDR2 LQKENI. CDR3 length: 14 amino acids. With 3 bases removed from V and 0 bases from J, the gap between germline ends came to 8 bases. The CDR3 sequence is CASSPGQLNTEAFF. The CDR3 nucleotides are TGTGCCAGCTCACCCGGACAACTGAACACTGAAGCTTTCTTT.

J is TRBJ1-4 and V is TRBV3-1 (or the pseudogene TRBV3-2), with D unresolved. This CDR3 has 13 amino acids. The germline V gene has CDR1 LGHDT and CDR2 YNNKEL (reference sequence). The V end lost 0 bases, the J end lost 16 bases, and 15 bases lay between the germline ends. The CDR3 DNA follows: TGTGCCAGCAGCCAAGATCAGGTCAGCTCCTCGTTTTTT. Protein: CASSQDQVSSSFF.

The rearrangement uses TRBV28 and TRBJ2-7; 13 positions agree with TRBD2. The CDR3 length is 15 residues. Per the germline V gene, CDR1 is MDHEN and CDR2 is SYDVKM. The ends lost 7 bases at V and 4 bases at J; junction bases unmatched: 7. The CDR3 sequence: CASKRPGLAGYEQYF. Written as DNA, the CDR3 is TGTGCCAGCAAAAGACCGGGACTAGCGGGATACGAGCAGTACTTC.

The rearrangement uses TRBV5-1 and TRBJ1-1; D not certain. This CDR3 is built from 14 residues. Germline lookup yields CDR1 SGHRS and CDR2 YFSETQ. The V end was cut by 0 bases, the J end by 5 bases, with 11 bases between. For the CDR3, the DNA is TGCGCCAGCAGCTTGGAACTTGATGTGACTGAAGCTTTCTTT. It yields the protein CASSLELDVTEAFF.

The rearrangement links TRBV28 to TRBJ1-5, with D uncertain. The CDR3 is 17 amino acids. Germline-derived CDR1 and CDR2 are MDHEN and SYDVKM. Trimming left V 6 bases short and J 0 bases short, with 18 bases between. This CDR3 is CASSPGTAIYSNQPQHF. The DNA of the CDR3 is TGTGCCAGCAGCCCCGGCACAGCGATTTATAGCAATCAGCCCCAGCATTTT.

This chain links TRBV5-1 with TRBJ2-3, with 7 nucleotides matching TRBD2. V lost 0 bases to trimming and J lost 0 bases; unmatched junction nucleotides: 7. This CDR3 is built from 17 residues. In germline, CDR1 is SGHRS, CDR2 YFSETQ. CDR3 DNA: TGCGCCAGCAGCTTGGTCCCGCTAGCGGCTAGCACAGATACGCAGTATTTT. This encodes CASSLVPLAASTDTQYF.

This clone has just one count. This chain uses TRBV7-3 with TRBJ2-2, with D possibly matching TRBD2 (6 bases). The V end was cut by 1 base, the J end by 6 bases, with 12 bases between. Germline-derived CDR1 and CDR2 are SGHTA and FQGTGA. The length of the CDR3 is 15 residues. The CDR3 region has the DNA TGTGCCAGCAGCTTAATAGGAGGAGGGCCCGGGGAGCTGTTTTTT. It specifies CASSLIGGGPGELFF.

V is TRBV30 and J is TRBJ1-3; D is undetermined. V was cut by 2 bases and J by 11 bases, with 13 bases left in between. Germline V gene sequence: CDR1 GTSNPN, CDR2 SVGIG (reference sequence). The CDR3 spans 12 residues. The CDR3 DNA is TGTGCCTGGAGTTATGCGGAGGGCGCCATATATTTT. This codes for CAWSYAEGAIYF.

The chain employs TRBV20-1 and TRBJ2-3; D is ambiguous. Germline CDR1 and CDR2: DFQATT and SNEGSKA (reference sequence). CDR3 length: 11 amino acids. Trimming stripped 3 bases from V and 7 bases from J, with 8 bases between. CDR3 protein: CSASVSNTQYF. CDR3 coding DNA: TGCAGTGCTAGCGTCTCTAATACGCAGTATTTT.

V usage is TRBV10-2 and J usage is TRBJ1-1; D gene ambiguous. The CDR3 is made up of 16 amino acids. V dropped 2 bases and J dropped 0 bases, with 13 bases sitting between them. Germline CDR1 reads WSHSY; CDR2 reads SAAADI. The CDR3 loop reads CASSEGLHYLNTEAFF. The CDR3 DNA is TGCGCCAGCAGTGAGGGCCTCCACTATTTGAACACTGAAGCTTTCTTT.

V is TRBV3-1 (or the pseudogene TRBV3-2) and J is TRBJ1-2, with D possibly matching TRBD1 (5 bases). The CDR3 totals 15 residues. V lost 1 base, J lost 2 bases, and 11 bases lay in between. Germline loops: CDR1 LGHDT, CDR2 YNNKEL (reference sequence). The CDR3 reads CASSQVGGPNYGYTF. CDR3 sequence (DNA): TGTGCCAGCAGCCAAGTTGGGGGTCCCAACTATGGCTACACCTTC.

The chain combines TRBV9 with TRBJ2-1; 7 nucleotides line up with TRBD1. The V gene end was trimmed by 6 bases and the J gene end by 3 bases; junction bases not matched to a gene: 6. Germline-derived CDR1 and CDR2 are SGDLS and YYNGEE. There are 14 residues in the CDR3. In DNA, the CDR3 is TGTGCCAGCAAGGGGGCAGGGGGCTACAATGAGCAGTTCTTC. Amino acid sequence: CASKGAGGYNEQFF.

V and J are TRBV7-2 and TRBJ1-2, with a tentative D call TRBD1 (5 bases). The CDR3 length is 15 residues. Trimming took 4 bases from V and 8 from J, leaving 20 bases between them. Germline loops: CDR1 SGHTA, CDR2 FQGNSA. The CDR3 loop is CASSSRQSSKSGYTF. The CDR3 DNA follows: TGTGCCAGCAGCTCCCGACAGAGCAGTAAGTCGGGCTACACCTTC.

The V call is TRBV4-3, the J call TRBJ1-1; weak D call: TRBD1 (5 bases). CDR1 LGHNA and CDR2 YSLEER come from the germline V gene. This CDR3 comprises 13 residues. Trimming left V 3 bases short and J 10 bases short, with 15 bases between. The CDR3 DNA sequence: TGCGCCAGCAGCCATACCGGGACGCTTGCAGCTTTCTTT. It specifies CASSHTGTLAAFF.

The rearrangement joins TRBV2 to TRBJ2-5; D is tentatively TRBD1 or TRBD2 (5 bases each). There are 14 residues in the CDR3. The germline V gene has CDR1 SNHLY and CDR2 FYNNEI. Trimming took 8 bases from V and 5 from J, leaving 18 bases between them. Here the CDR3 reads CASGRLREGETQYF. In DNA form, the CDR3 reads TGTGCCAGCGGCCGGCTTCGAGAGGGGGAGACCCAGTACTTC.

The V and J genes are TRBV5-1 and TRBJ1-1, with a possible D match to TRBD1 (5 bases). The CDR3 extends over 14 amino acids. Germline-derived CDR1 and CDR2 are SGHRS and YFSETQ. The V and J ends lost 4 bases and 0 bases respectively, with 10 bases between them. CDR3 amino acids: CASSLQVMNTEAFF. CDR3 sequence (DNA): TGCGCCAGCAGCCTACAGGTCATGAACACTGAAGCTTTCTTT.

The gene calls are TRBV9 and TRBJ2-7; D possibly corresponds to TRBD2 (5 bases). Germline CDR1 reads SGDLS; CDR2 reads YYNGEE. CDR3 length: 13 amino acids. The V end lost 1 base, the J end lost 7 bases, and 12 bases lay between the germline ends. The CDR3 coding sequence is TGTGCCAGCAGCGTAACGGGATCGAGGGAGCAGTACTTC. This gives the protein CASSVTGSREQYF.

The rearrangement uses TRBV30 and TRBJ2-7; the match to TRBD2 covers 7 bases. This CDR3 comprises 14 residues. Germline CDR1 and CDR2: GTSNPN and SVGIG (reference sequence). Trimming cost V 4 bases and J 1 base; bases outside gene matches: 7. CDR3 sequence reads: CAWTPSGNSYEQYF. CDR3 in DNA: TGTGCCTGGACCCCCAGCGGGAATTCCTACGAGCAGTACTTC.

The V and J genes are TRBV6-2 or TRBV6-3 and TRBJ2-2; possible D gene TRBD2, 6 bases. This CDR3 has 17 residues. CDR1 is MNHEY and CDR2 is SVGEGT in the germline V gene. Trimming removed 3 bases at V and 2 bases at J, with 16 bases between. The CDR3 DNA sequence: TGTGCCAGCAGTTATCCACGGGACTCGACAAACACCGGGGAGCTGTTTTTT. Amino acid sequence: CASSYPRDSTNTGELFF.

This clone is a singleton in its sample. The CDR3 region has the DNA TGCAGTGGTAGTGAGGAGGATGGCTACACCTTC. Protein: CSGSEEDGYTF. The chain links TRBV20-1 to TRBJ1-2; D not resolved. The CDR3 has 11 residues. V was shortened by 7 bases and J by 6 bases, with 12 bases between the two germline ends. Germline V gives CDR1 DFQATT, CDR2 SNEGSKA (reference sequence).

The chain is built from TRBV30 and TRBJ1-6, with D unresolved. Per the germline V gene, CDR1 is GTSNPN and CDR2 is SVGIG (reference sequence). This CDR3 region has 12 residues. Trimming stripped 3 bases from V and 9 bases from J, with 9 bases between. DNA of the CDR3: TGTGCCTGGAGCGACCAGGCTTCACCCCTCCACTTT. This gives the protein CAWSDQASPLHF.

The rearrangement uses TRBV7-2 and TRBJ1-4; no clear D gene. CDR1 SGHTA and CDR2 FQGNSA come from the germline V gene. Trimming shortened V by 2 bases and J by 0 bases, and 4 bases separated the two germline ends. The CDR3 loop spans 14 amino acids. The CDR3 sequence: CASSLWATNEKLFF. The CDR3 DNA is TGTGCCAGCAGCTTATGGGCAACTAATGAAAAACTGTTTTTT.

The rearrangement joins TRBV20-1 to TRBJ2-2; D is unclear. With 4 bases removed from V and 7 bases from J, the gap between germline ends came to 13 bases. CDR3 length: 13 residues. From germline, CDR1 is DFQATT and CDR2 SNEGSKA (reference sequence). The CDR3 spells CSANDNAVGELFF. The CDR3 DNA is TGCAGTGCTAATGACAACGCCGTCGGGGAGCTGTTTTTT.

The chain has TRBV5-4 and TRBJ2-4; the D gene is possibly TRBD1 (6 bases). Germline CDR1 SGHNT, CDR2 YYREEE (reference sequence). V was clipped by 4 bases and J by 3 bases, with 17 bases between them. This CDR3 has 16 amino acids. The CDR3: CASSPNPGQVKNIQYF. The CDR3 nucleotides are TGTGCCAGCAGCCCGAACCCGGGACAAGTCAAAAACATTCAGTACTTC.

The chain employs TRBV5-4 and TRBJ1-4, with 7 nucleotides matching TRBD1. The CDR3 runs to 17 residues. The trim removed 4 bases at V and 1 base at J, leaving 10 bases unmatched. CDR1 SGHNT and CDR2 YYREEE come from the germline V gene (reference sequence). The CDR3 spells CASSPGGARVTNEKLFF. CDR3 coding DNA: TGTGCCAGCAGCCCAGGGGGGGCGAGAGTAACTAATGAAAAACTGTTTTTT.

The genes are TRBV28 and TRBJ2-3; maybe TRBD1 (6 bases). The V gene's germline CDR1 is MDHEN and CDR2 SYDVKM. The CDR3 runs 16 residues. The V end was cut by 1 base, the J end by 0 bases, with 11 bases between. In DNA form, the CDR3 reads TGTGCCAGCAGTTTATCCGGGACACGGAGCACAGATACGCAGTATTTT. It codes for CASSLSGTRSTDTQYF. The variable domain in full, completed from reference TRBV28 and TRBJ2-3, reads DVKVTQSSRYLVKRTGEKVFLECVQDMDHENMFWYRQDPGLGLRLIYFSYDVKMKEKGDIPEGYSVSREKKERFSLILESASTNQTSMYLCASSLSGTRSTDTQYFGPGTRLTVL.

This chain joins TRBV6-5 and TRBJ2-3, with TRBD2 identical over 7 bases. The CDR3 is made up of 14 amino acids. Germline V lookup: CDR1 MNHEY, CDR2 SVGAGI. Trimming at V came to 6 bases and at J to 0 bases, leaving 3 bases not matched to a gene. The CDR3 DNA reads as TGTGCCAGCAGAGATAGCGGGAGCACAGATACGCAGTATTTT. Its translation: CASRDSGSTDTQYF.

The V gene is TRBV12-3 or TRBV12-4, the J gene TRBJ2-7; the D gene is possibly TRBD2 (5 bases). Deletions cut 6 bases from V and 3 bases from J, with 12 bases between. The CDR3 is made up of 13 amino acids. Written as DNA, the CDR3 is TGTGCCAGCAGGAGAGCGGCAGGCTACGAGCAGTACTTC. It translates to CASRRAAGYEQYF.

The chain recombines TRBV4-2 with TRBJ1-1; D is unresolved. The CDR3 extends over 13 amino acids. Germline V gene sequence: CDR1 LGHNA, CDR2 YNFKEQ. V lost 6 bases, J lost 1 base, and 9 bases lay in between. The CDR3 coding sequence is TGTGCCAGCAGAAGCAGGTCGAACACTGAAGCTTTCTTT. Protein sequence: CASRSRSNTEAFF.